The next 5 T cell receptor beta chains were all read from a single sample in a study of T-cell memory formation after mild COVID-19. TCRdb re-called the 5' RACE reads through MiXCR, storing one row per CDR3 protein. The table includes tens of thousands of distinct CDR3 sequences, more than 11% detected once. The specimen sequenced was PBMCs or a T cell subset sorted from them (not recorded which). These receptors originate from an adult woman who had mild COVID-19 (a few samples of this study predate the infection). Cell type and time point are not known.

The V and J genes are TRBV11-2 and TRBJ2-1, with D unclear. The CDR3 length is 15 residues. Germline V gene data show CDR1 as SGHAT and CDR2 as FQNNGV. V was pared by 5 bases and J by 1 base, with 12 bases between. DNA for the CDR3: TGTGCCAGCAGCGATACGGATCAATCCTACAATGAGCAGTTCTTC. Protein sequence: CASSDTDQSYNEQFF.

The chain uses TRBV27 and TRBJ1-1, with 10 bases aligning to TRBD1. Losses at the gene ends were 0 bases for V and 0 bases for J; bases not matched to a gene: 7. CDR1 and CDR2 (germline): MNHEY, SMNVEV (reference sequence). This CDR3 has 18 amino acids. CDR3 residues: CASSLSAGTGVVNTEAFF. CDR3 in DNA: TGTGCCAGCAGTTTATCGGCCGGGACAGGGGTCGTGAACACTGAAGCTTTCTTT.

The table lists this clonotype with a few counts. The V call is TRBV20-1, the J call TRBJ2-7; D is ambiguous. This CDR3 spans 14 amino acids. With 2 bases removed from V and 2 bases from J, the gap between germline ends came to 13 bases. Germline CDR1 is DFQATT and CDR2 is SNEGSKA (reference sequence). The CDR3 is CSARTWTATYEQYF. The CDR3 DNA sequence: TGCAGTGCTAGAACCTGGACGGCAACCTACGAGCAGTACTTC.

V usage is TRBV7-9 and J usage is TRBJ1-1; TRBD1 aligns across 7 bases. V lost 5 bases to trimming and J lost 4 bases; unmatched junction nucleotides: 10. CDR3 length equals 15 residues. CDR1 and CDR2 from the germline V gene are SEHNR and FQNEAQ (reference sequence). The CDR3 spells CASSVPGQKGTEAFF. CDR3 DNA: TGTGCCAGCAGCGTACCGGGACAGAAGGGCACTGAAGCTTTCTTT.

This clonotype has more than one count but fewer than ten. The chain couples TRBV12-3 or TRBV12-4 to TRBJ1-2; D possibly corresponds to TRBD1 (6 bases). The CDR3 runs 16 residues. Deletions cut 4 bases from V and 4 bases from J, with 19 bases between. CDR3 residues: CASSSGEGGPTYGYTF. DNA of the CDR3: TGTGCCAGCAGTTCGGGGGAAGGGGGGCCGACCTATGGCTACACCTTC.